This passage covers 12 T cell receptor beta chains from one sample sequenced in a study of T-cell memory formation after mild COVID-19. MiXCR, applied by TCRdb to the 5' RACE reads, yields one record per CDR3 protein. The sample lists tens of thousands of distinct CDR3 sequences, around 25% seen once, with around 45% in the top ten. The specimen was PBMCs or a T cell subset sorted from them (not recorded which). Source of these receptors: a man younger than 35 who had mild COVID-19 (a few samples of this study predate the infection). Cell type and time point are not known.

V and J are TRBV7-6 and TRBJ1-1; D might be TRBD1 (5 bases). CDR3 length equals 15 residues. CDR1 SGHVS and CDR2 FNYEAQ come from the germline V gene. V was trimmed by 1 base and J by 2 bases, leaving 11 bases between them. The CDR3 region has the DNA TGTGCCAGCAGCTTAGATCTACGGGGCAACACTGAAGCTTTCTTT. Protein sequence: CASSLDLRGNTEAFF.

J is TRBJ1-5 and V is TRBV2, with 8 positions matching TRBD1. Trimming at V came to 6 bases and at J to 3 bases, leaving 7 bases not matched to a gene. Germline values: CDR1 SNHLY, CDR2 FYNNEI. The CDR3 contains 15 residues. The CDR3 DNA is TGTGCCAGCAGGGCGACAGGGGAAGACAATCAGCCCCAGCATTTT. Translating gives CASRATGEDNQPQHF.

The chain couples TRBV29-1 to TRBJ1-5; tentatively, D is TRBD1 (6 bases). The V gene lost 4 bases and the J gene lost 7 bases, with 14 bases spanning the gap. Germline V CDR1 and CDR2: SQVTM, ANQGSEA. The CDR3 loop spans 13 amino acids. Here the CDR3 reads CSVANRAGQPQHF. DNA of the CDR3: TGCAGCGTTGCAAACAGGGCAGGGCAGCCCCAGCATTTT.

CDR3: CASSHGGARGYTF. CDR3 nucleotides: TGCGCCAGCAGCCACGGAGGGGCGCGTGGCTACACCTTC. The rearrangement uses TRBV4-3 and TRBJ1-2; a weak D match, TRBD1 (5 bases). The CDR3 has 13 amino acids. CDR1 is LGHNA, CDR2 YSLEER, per germline. V was shortened by 3 bases and J by 7 bases, with 12 bases between the two germline ends.

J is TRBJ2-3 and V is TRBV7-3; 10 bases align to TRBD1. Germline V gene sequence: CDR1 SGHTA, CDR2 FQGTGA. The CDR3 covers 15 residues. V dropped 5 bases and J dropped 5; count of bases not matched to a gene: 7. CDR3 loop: CASSLPGQGIDTQYF. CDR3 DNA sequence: TGTGCCAGCAGCCTCCCGGGACAGGGGATAGATACGCAGTATTTT. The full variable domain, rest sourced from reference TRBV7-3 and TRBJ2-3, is GAGVSQTPSNKVTEKGKYVELRCDPISGHTALYWYRQSLGQGPEFLIYFQGTGAADDSGLPNDRFFAVRPEGSVSTLKIQRTERGDSAVYLCASSLPGQGIDTQYFGPGTRLTVL.

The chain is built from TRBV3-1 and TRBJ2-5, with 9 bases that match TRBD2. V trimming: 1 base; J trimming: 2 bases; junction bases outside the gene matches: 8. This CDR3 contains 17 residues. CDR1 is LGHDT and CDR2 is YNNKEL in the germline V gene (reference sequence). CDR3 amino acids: CASSQVAPAGGQETQYF. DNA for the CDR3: TGTGCCAGCAGCCAAGTGGCCCCGGCGGGGGGGCAAGAGACCCAGTACTTC.

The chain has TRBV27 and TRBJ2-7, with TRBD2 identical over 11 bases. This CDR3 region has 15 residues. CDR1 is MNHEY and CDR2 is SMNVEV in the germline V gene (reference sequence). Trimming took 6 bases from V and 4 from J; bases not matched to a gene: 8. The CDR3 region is CASSPSLAGEYEQYF. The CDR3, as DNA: TGTGCCAGCAGCCCTTCACTAGCGGGGGAATACGAGCAGTACTTC.

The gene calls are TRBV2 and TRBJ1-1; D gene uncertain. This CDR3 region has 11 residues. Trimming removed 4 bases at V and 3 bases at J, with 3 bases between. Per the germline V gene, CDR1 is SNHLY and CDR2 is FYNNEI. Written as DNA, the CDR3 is TGTGCCAGCAGTGTAGACACTGAAGCTTTCTTT. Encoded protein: CASSVDTEAFF.

CDR3 DNA sequence: TGCGCCAGCAGCGCCTCCGGGACACCGAACACTGAAGCTTTCTTT. Residues: CASSASGTPNTEAFF. V and J are TRBV5-1 and TRBJ1-1; TRBD1 might be the D (6 bases). From germline, CDR1 is SGHRS and CDR2 YFSETQ. V was trimmed by 4 bases and J by 1 base, leaving 14 bases between them. The CDR3 covers 15 residues.

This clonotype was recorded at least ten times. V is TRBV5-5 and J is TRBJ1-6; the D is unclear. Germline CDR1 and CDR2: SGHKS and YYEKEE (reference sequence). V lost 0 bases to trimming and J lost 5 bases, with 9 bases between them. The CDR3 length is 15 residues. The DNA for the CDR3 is TGTGCCAGCAGCTTGGAACAGATACATAATTCACCCCTCCACTTT. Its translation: CASSLEQIHNSPLHF.

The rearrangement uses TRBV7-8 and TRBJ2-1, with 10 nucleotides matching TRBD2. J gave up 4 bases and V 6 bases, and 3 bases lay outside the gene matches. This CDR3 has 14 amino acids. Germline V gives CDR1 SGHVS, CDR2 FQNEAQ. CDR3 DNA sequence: TGTGCCAGCAGACATAGCGGGGGGTACAATGAGCAGTTCTTC. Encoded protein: CASRHSGGYNEQFF.

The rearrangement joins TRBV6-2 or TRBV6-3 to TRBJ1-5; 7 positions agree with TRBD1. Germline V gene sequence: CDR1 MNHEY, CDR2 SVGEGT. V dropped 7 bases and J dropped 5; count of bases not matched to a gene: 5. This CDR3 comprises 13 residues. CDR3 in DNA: TGTGCCAGCACCCACAGGGGCTATCAGCCCCAGCATTTT. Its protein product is CASTHRGYQPQHF.